The sequence of this T cell receptor (beta chain) was determined in a study of cytotoxic CD8 clonotypes in ibrutinib-treated CLL. The method was immunoSEQ multiplex PCR; TCRdb's version includes in-frame clones alone and lacks a portion of them. The sample holds 250,000 to 350,000 clones, roughly 76% seen once. Trimming cost V 4 bases and J 0 bases, with 10 bases left between them. Per the germline V gene, CDR1 is SGHRS and CDR2 is YFSETQ. This CDR3 is built from 15 residues. Specimen: PBMCs, collected at disease progression, from a patient treated with ibrutinib. This rearrangement joins TRBV5-1 to TRBJ2-2, with D perhaps being TRBD1 or TRBD2 (5 bases each). This clonotype originated in a human donor with chronic lymphocytic leukemia. In nucleotides, the CDR3 is TGCGCCAGCAGCCCTGGGGGAGCGAACACCGGGGAGCTGTTTTTT. Translation: CASSPGGANTGELFF.